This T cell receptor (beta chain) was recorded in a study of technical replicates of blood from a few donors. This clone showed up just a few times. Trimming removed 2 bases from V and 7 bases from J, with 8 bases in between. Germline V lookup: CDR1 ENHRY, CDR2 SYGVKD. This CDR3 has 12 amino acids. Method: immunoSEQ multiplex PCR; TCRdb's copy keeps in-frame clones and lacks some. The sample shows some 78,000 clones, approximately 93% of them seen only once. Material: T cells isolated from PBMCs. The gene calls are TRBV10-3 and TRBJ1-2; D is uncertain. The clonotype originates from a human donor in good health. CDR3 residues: CAISESLSGYTF. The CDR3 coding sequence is TGTGCCATCAGTGAGAGCCTTAGTGGCTACACCTTC.